The source of this T cell receptor (beta chain) is a study of healthy donors' naive CD4 and CD8 T cells. Findings of the study overall: Reportedly, most V and J gene segments showed naive CD4+ versus CD8+ bias.

TCR libraries were built from 500 to 550 ng of total RNA by linear amplification. Each CDR3 protein gets one entry after TCRdb re-called the reads with MiXCR. The sample records approximately 180,000 distinct CDR3 sequences, around three quarters being singletons. In regard to this clonotype: The antigen is undetermined.

Germline V lookup: CDR1 SQVTM, CDR2 ANQGSEA. Trimming removed 4 bases at V and 4 bases at J, with 5 bases between. This CDR3 has 11 residues. This chain links TRBV29-1 with TRBJ2-1; D uncertain. This receptor was obtained from a pool of human donors in good health; the sample pools cells from several healthy donors. The sequencing input was naive CD4+ and CD8+ T cells sorted from blood, pooled from several donors. The CDR3 region has the DNA TGCAGCGTTGTTCATTACAATGAGCAGTTCTTC. The encoded protein is CSVVHYNEQFF.